Shown below are 13 T cell receptor beta chains from a single sample sequenced in a study of brain metastases from non-small cell lung cancer. The method was immunoSEQ multiplex PCR; TCRdb's version includes in-frame clones alone and lacks a portion of them. Of 4,000 to 5,000 clones in the sample, around 87% were seen once. Sequences were obtained from primary lung tumor tissue. These TCRs come from a donor over 35 with non-small cell lung cancer.

The rearrangement links TRBV10-3 to TRBJ2-7, with a possible D match to TRBD2 (5 bases). The germline CDR1 and CDR2 sequences are ENHRY and SYGVKD. With 5 bases removed from V and 7 bases from J, the gap between germline ends came to 9 bases. CDR3 length equals 11 residues. CDR3 residues: CAISSPGEQYF. The CDR3 nucleotides are TGTGCCATCAGTTCTCCGGGAGAGCAGTACTTC.

The chain employs TRBV7-9 and TRBJ1-1; D uncertain. The V end lost 11 bases, the J end lost 1 base, and 14 bases lay between the germline ends. Germline V gene sequence: CDR1 SEHNR, CDR2 FQNEAQ (reference sequence). The CDR3 totals 13 residues. The DNA of the CDR3 is TGTGCCGGAACGGGAGTCCCGAACACTGAAGCTTTCTTT. Translation: CAGTGVPNTEAFF.

The rearrangement uses TRBV28 and TRBJ2-5; unclear D gene. Deletions cut 2 bases from V and 1 base from J, with 11 bases between. The CDR3 extends over 15 amino acids. CDR1 MDHEN and CDR2 SYDVKM come from the germline V gene. CDR3 nucleotides: TGTGCCAGCAGTTTAGGTCTGTCGATCCAAGAGACCCAGTACTTC. Protein: CASSLGLSIQETQYF.

A word on this clone: At the DNA level, this CDR3 is encoded by other sequences in the same sample as well. This chain connects TRBV19 to TRBJ1-1, with D uncertain. Germline V lookup: CDR1 LNHDA, CDR2 SQIVND (reference sequence). The V end was cut by 6 bases, the J end by 0 bases, with 8 bases between. The CDR3 is made up of 13 amino acids. CDR3 loop: CASRPKMNTEAFF. The DNA for the CDR3 is TGTGCCAGTAGGCCAAAGATGAACACTGAAGCTTTCTTT.

This sequence joins TRBV6-5 and TRBJ1-2; D ambiguous. Trimming left V 4 bases short and J 0 bases short, with 12 bases between. This CDR3 spans 15 amino acids. Germline V gives CDR1 MNHEY, CDR2 SVGAGI. In nucleotides, the CDR3 is TGTGCCAGCAGTTCACAAGGAACCCCTAACTATGGCTACACCTTC. Translating gives CASSSQGTPNYGYTF.

The V call is TRBV6-5, the J call TRBJ1-3; no reliable D call. CDR1 and CDR2 (germline): MNHEY, SVGAGI. The V gene lost 8 bases and the J gene lost 0 bases, with 11 bases spanning the gap. The CDR3 consists of 14 residues. The CDR3 sequence: CASGRLSSGNTIYF. CDR3 sequence (DNA): TGTGCCAGCGGGCGGCTGAGCTCTGGAAACACCATATATTTT.

Note on this clone: Additional DNA sequences in this sample encode the identical CDR3. V and J are TRBV7-9 and TRBJ1-1; no reliable D call. This CDR3 has 15 amino acids. V lost 7 bases and J 1 base, leaving 16 bases between the germline ends. Germline CDR1 and CDR2: SEHNR and FQNEAQ (reference sequence). The CDR3 spells CASILNTRGNTEAFF. As DNA, the CDR3 is TGTGCCAGCATCCTCAACACTCGAGGGAACACTGAAGCTTTCTTT.

The rearrangement joins TRBV7-9 to TRBJ2-3; D may be TRBD1 (5 bases). CDR3 length equals 15 residues. Germline lookup yields CDR1 SEHNR and CDR2 FQNEAQ (reference sequence). V was cut by 5 bases and J by 0 bases, with 12 bases left in between. CDR3 bases: TGTGCCAGCAGCCCGCAGGGTTCTAGCACAGATACGCAGTATTTT. This translates into CASSPQGSSTDTQYF.

The rearrangement links TRBV7-8 to TRBJ1-1, with 8 bases lining up with TRBD1. The CDR3 is 18 amino acids. From germline, CDR1 is SGHVS and CDR2 FQNEAQ. Trimming at V came to 4 bases and at J to 0 bases, leaving 13 bases not matched to a gene. The CDR3: CASSSLRTGRGMNTEAFF. The CDR3 DNA sequence: TGTGCCAGCAGCTCACTCCGGACAGGGCGTGGGATGAACACTGAAGCTTTCTTT. The full variable domain, with the rest looked up from reference TRBV7-8 and TRBJ1-1, is GAGVSQSPRYKVAKRGQDVALRCDPISGHVSLFWYQQALGQGPEFLTYFQNEAQLDKSGLPSDRFFAERPEGSVSTLKIQRTQQEDSAVYLCASSSLRTGRGMNTEAFFGQGTRLTVV.

The rearrangement uses TRBV11-1 and TRBJ2-1; D unclear. CDR1 SGHAT and CDR2 FQDESV come from the germline V gene (reference sequence). This CDR3 has 17 amino acids. V dropped 0 bases and J dropped 4 bases, with 16 bases sitting between them. CDR3 sequence reads: CASSLAVRVLVYNEQFF. The CDR3 DNA reads as TGTGCCAGCAGCTTAGCTGTACGGGTGTTGGTATACAATGAGCAGTTCTTC. Combining the CDR3 with reference TRBV11-1 and TRBJ2-1 gives the whole variable domain EAEVAQSPRYKITEKSQAVAFWCDPISGHATLYWYRQILGQGPELLVQFQDESVVDDSQLPKDRFSAERLKGVDSTLKIQPAELGDSAMYLCASSLAVRVLVYNEQFFGPGTRLTVL.

The chain links TRBV4-3 to TRBJ1-1, with D tentatively TRBD1 (5 bases). V was trimmed by 4 bases and J by 3 bases, leaving 24 bases between them. The length of the CDR3 is 18 residues. From germline, CDR1 is LGHNA and CDR2 YSLEER. Written as DNA, the CDR3 is TGCGCCAGCAGCCCCCTAAAAAGGGAAGGGGAGGTGGACACTGAAGCTTTCTTT. The encoded protein is CASSPLKREGEVDTEAFF.

J is TRBJ1-1 and V is TRBV6-6; D might be TRBD1 (6 bases). CDR1 and CDR2 from the germline V gene are MNHNY and SVGAGI (reference sequence). Trimming pared 6 bases from V and 1 base from J, leaving 12 bases between. The length of the CDR3 is 14 residues. The CDR3 spells CASRTPGENTEAFF. CDR3 in DNA: TGTGCCAGCAGAACGCCAGGGGAGAACACTGAAGCTTTCTTT.

This sequence joins TRBV9 and TRBJ2-1, with TRBD1 as a possible D gene (6 bases). CDR1 is SGDLS and CDR2 is YYNGEE in the germline V gene. The V and J ends lost 0 bases and 7 bases respectively, with 14 bases between them. The CDR3 has 15 amino acids. The CDR3 nucleotides are TGTGCCAGCAGCGTAGAAGCGGCCAGGGGAAATGAGCAGTTCTTC. This sequence encodes CASSVEAARGNEQFF. The full variable domain, its missing parts supplied by reference TRBV9 and TRBJ2-1, is DSGVTQTPKHLITATGQRVTLRCSPRSGDLSVYWYQQSLDQGLQFLIQYYNGEERAKGNILERFSAQQFPDLHSELNLSSLELGDSALYFCASSVEAARGNEQFFGPGTRLTVL.